The rows below give T cell receptor beta chains drawn from one sample of a study of blood T cells in healthy people across ages. MiXCR was run by TCRdb on the 5' RACE reads, yielding one entry per CDR3 protein. This table holds some 1,800,000 distinct CDR3 sequences, roughly two fifths found once. The source material was blood. The source is a human donor in good health. Each CDR3 is given with its conserved first and last residue. A D gene is named only where the DNA matches it firmly. Clone size, where shown, is once, few, many, or a class for clones that have expanded.

>NA|TRBV5-1|TRBJ1-1|NA
CASSPTGGMNTEAFF
TGCGCCAGTAGCCCGACAGGAGGGATGAACACTGAAGCTTTCTTT
>NA|TRBV6-5|TRBJ2-6|NA
CASSYWGSRANVLTF
TGTGCCAGCAGTTACTGGGGATCTAGGGCCAACGTCCTGACTTTC
>NA|TRBV4-3|TRBJ2-4|TRBD2
CAGSQDWVGGFDIQYF
TGCGCCGGCAGCCAAGATTGGGTCGGGGGGTTCGACATTCAGTACTTC
>NA|TRBV12-3/TRBV12-4|TRBJ1-2|NA
CASSLGTPTGYGYTF
TGTGCCAGCAGTTTAGGTACTCCTACGGGCTATGGCTACACCTTC
>NA|TRBV20-1|TRBJ1-2|NA
CSSDSVQGSYGYTF
TGCAGCTCAGATTCGGTACAGGGATCCTATGGCTACACCTTC
>NA|TRBV12-3/TRBV12-4|TRBJ2-5|TRBD2
CASSLEVSGGAVKTQYF
TGTGCCAGCAGTTTAGAAGTTAGCGGGGGGGCCGTGAAGACCCAGTACTTC
>many|TRBV7-9|TRBJ2-1|TRBD1
CASSSTGDSYNEQFF
TGTGCCAGCAGTTCTACAGGGGACTCCTACAATGAGCAGTTCTTC
>few|TRBV7-9|TRBJ1-5|NA
CASSRVQRTEQPQHF
TGTGCCAGCAGCCGGGTACAAAGGACAGAACAGCCCCAGCATTTT
>NA|TRBV15|TRBJ2-7|TRBD2
CATSPGLAGAYEQYF
TGTGCCACCAGCCCCGGACTAGCGGGGGCCTACGAGCAGTACTTC
>few|TRBV20-1|TRBJ2-7|NA
CSARYSTYEQYF
TGCAGTGCTAGATATTCAACCTACGAGCAGTACTTC
>NA|TRBV10-3|TRBJ1-2|NA
CAISGSRRAVDYGYTF
TGTGCCATCAGTGGGTCGAGGAGGGCAGTCGACTATGGCTACACCTTC
>few|TRBV29-1|TRBJ1-2|NA
CSGTDSEDGYTF
TGCAGCGGGACTGACAGTGAAGATGGCTACACCTTC
>few|TRBV15|TRBJ1-6|NA
CATSRGGLNSPLHF
TGTGCCACCAGCAGAGGGGGGCTTAATTCACCCCTCCACTTT
>NA|TRBV6-5|TRBJ2-1|NA
CASSYGTYSSYNEQFF
TGTGCCAGCAGTTACGGGACCTATAGCTCCTACAATGAGCAGTTCTTC
>NA|TRBV5-1|TRBJ1-2|NA
CASSLVSSRLNYGYTF
TGCGCCAGCAGCTTGGTTTCCAGTAGACTTAACTATGGCTACACCTTC
>NA|TRBV6-2/TRBV6-3|TRBJ1-5|NA
CASREPSNSNQPQHF
TGTGCCAGCAGGGAACCTTCAAATAGCAATCAGCCCCAGCATTTT
>few|TRBV7-2|TRBJ1-2|NA
CASSGYERVYGYTF
TGTGCCAGCAGCGGGTACGAGAGGGTCTATGGCTACACCTTC
>NA|TRBV6-1|TRBJ1-2|NA
CASSDKIIGLPRKSGDGYTF
TGTGCCAGCAGTGATAAAATAATCGGACTCCCCAGAAAATCCGGAGATGGCTACACCTTC
>NA|TRBV9|TRBJ1-4|NA
CASSAPGVGEKLFF
TGTGCCAGCAGCGCTCCAGGGGTGGGAGAAAAACTGTTTTTT
>few|TRBV7-2|TRBJ2-6|NA
CASSLDSSYSGANVLTF
TGTGCCAGCAGCCTCGACAGTTCTTACTCTGGGGCCAACGTCCTGACTTTC
>NA|TRBV10-3|TRBJ1-1|NA
CAISASPLGNTEAFF
TGTGCCATCAGTGCCTCGCCTCTGGGGAACACTGAAGCTTTCTTT
>NA|TRBV4-3|TRBJ1-1|NA
CASSRSGSTEAFF
TGCGCCAGCAGCCGATCAGGGTCCACTGAAGCTTTCTTT
>many|TRBV29-1|TRBJ2-6|NA
CSVEGGQGFTGANVLTF
TGCAGCGTTGAGGGAGGGCAGGGGTTTACCGGGGCCAACGTCCTGACTTTC
>NA|TRBV15|TRBJ2-7|NA
CATSERGTVTYEQYF
TGTGCCACCAGCGAAAGAGGGACCGTAACCTACGAGCAGTACTTC
>few|TRBV27|TRBJ2-5|NA
CASSFSSWGTQYF
TGTGCCAGCAGTTTTTCCAGCTGGGGGACCCAGTACTTC
>NA|TRBV12-3/TRBV12-4|TRBJ1-1|NA
CASSPQVGNTEAFF
TGTGCCAGCAGTCCGCAAGTGGGGAACACTGAAGCTTTCTTT
>NA|TRBV12-3/TRBV12-4|TRBJ1-6|NA
CASTEQGVLSPLHF
TGTGCCAGCACCGAACAGGGTGTCCTTTCACCCCTCCACTTT
>NA|TRBV6-1|TRBJ2-1|NA
CASSASLYNEQFF
TGTGCCAGCAGCGCCAGCCTTTACAATGAGCAGTTCTTC
>once|TRBV5-5|TRBJ2-1|NA
CASSFTGHNEQFF
TGTGCCAGCAGCTTCACAGGCCACAATGAGCAGTTCTTC
>NA|TRBV3-1|TRBJ2-5|NA
CASSFATGQETQYF
TGTGCCAGCAGCTTCGCCACCGGACAAGAGACCCAGTACTTC
>NA|TRBV7-2|TRBJ2-4|NA
CASSYQLAKNIQYF
TGTGCCAGCAGCTATCAGCTAGCCAAAAACATTCAGTACTTC
>NA|TRBV6-2/TRBV6-3|TRBJ1-5|NA
CAGRPRINNQPQHF
TGTGCCGGCAGACCGCGGATTAACAATCAGCCCCAGCATTTT
>NA|TRBV28|TRBJ2-1|NA
CASSFGRETNEQFF
TGTGCCAGCAGTTTTGGCAGGGAGACCAATGAGCAGTTCTTC
>NA|TRBV6-5|TRBJ2-1|TRBD1
CASSRDRGPNNEQFF
TGTGCCAGCAGCCGGGACAGGGGCCCAAACAATGAGCAGTTCTTC
>NA|TRBV7-9|TRBJ2-7|NA
CASSLTGPVSYEQYF
TGTGCCAGCAGCCTGACAGGACCCGTATCCTACGAGCAGTACTTC
>NA|TRBV9|TRBJ1-1|NA
CASSVDSTVNTEAFF
TGTGCCAGCAGCGTAGACTCCACCGTGAACACTGAAGCTTTCTTT
>NA|TRBV29-1|TRBJ2-1|NA
CSVVSSESSYNEQFF
TGCAGCGTTGTGAGTAGCGAGAGCTCCTACAATGAGCAGTTCTTC
>NA|TRBV5-1|TRBJ1-2|NA
CASSPLTGSHGYTF
TGCGCCAGCAGCCCTCTCACAGGGTCGCATGGCTACACCTTC
>NA|TRBV25-1|TRBJ2-1|NA
CACSEVRVGRYNEQFF
TGTGCCTGCAGTGAAGTCCGGGTCGGACGGTACAATGAGCAGTTCTTC
>NA|TRBV6-5|TRBJ1-2|TRBD1
CASSYSRITGGGYTF
TGTGCCAGCAGTTACTCGAGGATAACAGGGGGCGGCTACACCTTC
>few|TRBV12-3/TRBV12-4|TRBJ2-7|NA
CASSTQRSYEQYF
TGTGCCAGCAGCACCCAGCGATCCTACGAGCAGTACTTC
>NA|TRBV20-1|TRBJ2-7|NA
CSVPGDYEQYF
TGCAGTGTACCGGGGGACTACGAGCAGTACTTC
>NA|TRBV7-2|TRBJ2-3|NA
CASSLLRGRTDTQYF
TGTGCCAGCAGCCTTCTGCGGGGGCGCACAGATACGCAGTATTTT
>NA|TRBV20-1|TRBJ2-3|TRBD2
CSADSSGSSGGYTDTQYF
TGCAGTGCTGACTCTTCGGGATCTAGCGGGGGATACACAGATACGCAGTATTTT
>few|TRBV10-3|TRBJ2-5|TRBD1
CATKGQEETQYF
TGTGCCACCAAGGGACAGGAAGAGACCCAGTACTTC
>few|TRBV12-3/TRBV12-4|TRBJ2-1|NA
CASSPVVTPGNEQFF
TGTGCCAGCAGTCCGGTGGTAACTCCGGGCAATGAGCAGTTCTTC
>NA|TRBV27|TRBJ2-3|TRBD2
CASIGLAGISTDTQYF
TGTGCCAGCATCGGACTAGCGGGGATAAGCACAGATACGCAGTATTTT
>once|TRBV7-2|TRBJ2-1|NA
CASSSRWVGSYNEQFF
TGTGCCAGCAGCTCACGGTGGGTCGGCTCCTACAATGAGCAGTTCTTC
>NA|TRBV7-2|TRBJ2-1|TRBD2
CASSSRLAGLNNEQFF
TGTGCCAGCAGCTCCCGACTAGCGGGGCTTAACAATGAGCAGTTCTTC
>few|TRBV29-1|TRBJ2-5|TRBD1
CSVLGGLETQYF
TGCAGCGTGCTAGGGGGCTTGGAGACCCAGTACTTC
>once|TRBV12-3/TRBV12-4|TRBJ1-2|NA
CASSFQIYGYTF
TGTGCCAGCAGTTTTCAGATCTATGGCTACACCTTC
>NA|TRBV5-1|TRBJ2-3|TRBD1
CASSGGTGHGTDTQYF
TGCGCCAGCAGCGGGGGGACAGGCCATGGCACAGATACGCAGTATTTT
>NA|TRBV2|TRBJ2-1|TRBD2
CASSSPGTSGGAQSYNEQFF
TGTGCCAGCAGTAGTCCCGGGACTAGCGGGGGGGCCCAATCCTACAATGAGCAGTTCTTC
>few|TRBV3-1|TRBJ2-5|NA
CASSQDNLGAQYF
TGTGCCAGCAGCCAAGATAATCTCGGGGCGCAGTACTTC
>NA|TRBV20-1|TRBJ2-5|TRBD2
CSARGGTSGASYQETQYF
TGCAGTGCTAGAGGAGGGACTAGCGGGGCCTCGTACCAAGAGACCCAGTACTTC